The rows below give T cell receptor beta chains drawn from one sample of a study of T-cell reconstitution after alpha-beta-depleted transplantation in children. One entry per CDR3 protein, called by TCRdb with MiXCR from the PCR reads. The profile shows almost 500,000 distinct CDR3 sequences, around 13% of them singletons. Here the sequenced sample was PBMCs from the stem cell graft donor, taken from the stem cell graft. The source of these receptors is a human donor who donated a stem cell graft to a child with combined immunodeficiency. The conserved cysteine and the conserved F or W are not part of the CDR3 here. The order of the fields is J gene, V gene, CDR3 length, CDR3 protein.

TRBJ1-5,TRBV4-3,13,ASSLNRGGDQPQH
TRBJ2-7,TRBV20-1,10,SLRTGTYEQY
TRBJ2-5,TRBV4-2,11,ATGGQGGETQY
TRBJ2-1,TRBV6-2/TRBV6-3,14,ASSDRLGVGNNEQF
TRBJ2-7,TRBV7-2,12,ASSSPPDRGEQY
TRBJ2-7,TRBV6-2/TRBV6-3,14,ASRSGTSGSHYEQY
TRBJ1-3,TRBV5-1,14,ASSLVAAGSGNTIY
TRBJ2-7,TRBV29-1,12,SVDDGTGFYEQY
TRBJ1-1,TRBV6-2/TRBV6-3,10,ASRTGQKEAF
TRBJ2-1,TRBV6-5,14,ASSYVASGGPSGQF
TRBJ2-1,TRBV13,12,ASNTRQGNYEQF
TRBJ2-1,TRBV12-3/TRBV12-4,14,ASSLGPRSSYNEQF
TRBJ2-3,TRBV12-3/TRBV12-4,12,ASSRSARTDTQY
TRBJ1-1,TRBV30,9,AWTRAVEAF
TRBJ2-5,TRBV21-1,11,ASSKVLGETQY
TRBJ2-7,TRBV29-1,11,SVVRDGDNEQY
TRBJ1-1,TRBV9,12,ASSKTGGTTEAF
TRBJ1-1,TRBV24-1,16,ATSATAGTGGLNTEAF
TRBJ2-7,TRBV18,13,ASSPTIQGAYEQY
TRBJ2-2,TRBV27,12,ASSLNPSSGELF
TRBJ2-1,TRBV24-1,10,ATSEGGTKQF
TRBJ2-2,TRBV25-1,12,ASSPRGDSGELF
TRBJ2-1,TRBV24-1,11,ATSETVYNEQF
TRBJ2-7,TRBV12-3/TRBV12-4,10,ASSFGSYEQY
TRBJ1-1,TRBV7-8,9,ASSRQGEAF
TRBJ2-7,TRBV4-3,14,ASSGKYQFSSYEQY
TRBJ2-7,TRBV27,12,ASSLTYSSYEQY
TRBJ2-3,TRBV15,15,ATSRLSSGSLSDTQY
TRBJ1-6,TRBV6-5,14,ASSYTSTSANSPLH
TRBJ1-1,TRBV12-3/TRBV12-4,11,ASRPTGGTEAF
TRBJ2-1,TRBV6-5,11,ASSYTPGAEQF
TRBJ2-7,TRBV6-2/TRBV6-3,14,ASSYSVTSGAYEQY
TRBJ2-1,TRBV6-2/TRBV6-3,16,ASSYSYASAYSYNEQF
TRBJ2-3,TRBV12-3/TRBV12-4,13,ASSAGLAESDTQY
TRBJ2-2,TRBV24-1,12,ATKETGGSGELF
TRBJ2-7,TRBV19,12,ASNSGSFSHEQY
TRBJ2-1,TRBV7-2,13,ASSLGGTLANEQF
TRBJ2-3,TRBV24-1,15,ATSDPGLADSTDTQY
TRBJ2-1,TRBV30,14,AWSLRTGATYNEQF
TRBJ2-3,TRBV6-5,12,ASRYLGSADTQY
TRBJ2-7,TRBV6-5,11,ASSSGQVYEQY
TRBJ2-7,TRBV20-1,14,SANPGLAGSFYEQY
TRBJ1-4,TRBV6-5,12,ASSTDREGEKLF
TRBJ2-2,TRBV11-3,15,ASSSRTSGRYGGELF
TRBJ2-2,TRBV18,14,ASSPWNDGGTGELF
TRBJ2-1,TRBV20-1,13,SASVSGDEYNEQF
TRBJ2-7,TRBV3-1,14,ASSQTPGLGSYEQY
TRBJ2-2,TRBV30,12,AWKETRNTGELF
TRBJ2-1,TRBV5-6,11,ASSLAGVNEQF
TRBJ2-2,TRBV9,10,ASSIFTGELF